The clone carrying this TCR beta chain counts as medium-sized by frequency. Its antigen is currently unknown. The data were taken from a study of CD8 T cells in cerebrospinal fluid in Alzheimer's disease. Study conclusions and caveats: EBV-specific clones showed no enrichment in Alzheimer's patients and were not the top expanded clones. No causal link between EBV and Alzheimer's follows from EBV-specific cerebrospinal fluid TCRs, authors warned. Versus healthy subjects, Alzheimer's patients more often had clones of at least 3%. In mild cognitive impairment or Alzheimer's disease, the biggest CSF clone made up more TCRs than in controls.

CDR3 size: 12 residues. The germline CDR1 and CDR2 sequences are SNHLY and FYNNEI. With the 10x single-cell sequencing reads reprocessed, TCRdb shows one record per CDR3 protein and no DNA. This sample contains 1,500 to 2,000 distinct CDR3 sequences. This sequence originates from a human donor with mild cognitive impairment. This chain uses TRBV2 with TRBJ1-1. Sample: cerebrospinal fluid. This chain's CDR3 is CASIEWDTEAFF. The full variable domain, its missing parts supplied by reference TRBV2 and TRBJ1-1, is EPEVTQTPSHQVTQMGQEVILRCVPISNHLYFYWYRQILGQKVEFLVSFYNNEISEKSEIFDDQFSVERPDGSNFTLKIRSTKLEDSAMYFCASIEWDTEAFFGQGTRLTVV.